These 10 T cell receptor beta chains were all obtained from the same sample, sequenced in a study of CD4 T cells in relation to SARS-CoV-2 and coronaviruses. Profiling relied on immunoSEQ multiplex PCR, and the TCRdb table lists in-frame clones only, not all of them. This repertoire shows about 27,000 clones, 70% to 80% found once; its top ten account for 21%. Antigen specificity for these receptors is unknown. Before the COVID-19 pandemic, during about 2011-2019, CD4+ T cells were taken from unexposed donors. Isolation of CD4+ T cells took place after approximately 11 days in culture. The sequenced sample consisted of CD4+ T cells from PBMCs, cultured in vitro. All receptors come from a human donor in good health.

The gene calls are TRBV6-5 and TRBJ2-4; 9 nucleotides align to TRBD1. Germline CDR1 MNHEY, CDR2 SVGAGI. J lost 5 bases, V lost 6 bases, and 5 bases had no gene match. CDR3 length: 14 residues. The CDR3 here is CASSYRGLENIQYF. The CDR3 nucleotides are TGTGCCAGCAGCTACAGGGGGCTCGAAAACATTCAGTACTTC.

This clone was picked up one time. The V gene is TRBV7-9, the J gene TRBJ1-1; 7 bases match TRBD1. This CDR3 contains 17 residues. Germline CDR1 is SEHNR and CDR2 is FQNEAQ (reference sequence). Trimming cost V 0 bases and J 1 base; bases outside gene matches: 8. The CDR3 DNA reads as TGTGCCAGCAGCTTAGCCTTTGTAGGACAGGCGAACACTGAAGCTTTCTTT. Protein sequence: CASSLAFVGQANTEAFF. Combining the CDR3 with reference TRBV7-9 and TRBJ1-1 gives the whole variable domain DTGVSQNPRHKITKRGQNVTFRCDPISEHNRLYWYRQTLGQGPEFLTYFQNEAQLEKSRLLSDRFSAERPKGSFSTLEIQRTEQGDSAMYLCASSLAFVGQANTEAFFGQGTRLTVV.

The chain employs TRBV10-3 and TRBJ1-3; D ambiguous. Germline V CDR1 and CDR2: ENHRY, SYGVKD. This CDR3 spans 14 amino acids. The V end lost 6 bases, the J end lost 0 bases, and 9 bases lay between the germline ends. The DNA of the CDR3 is TGTGCCATCAGCCCGACGGTCTCTGGAAACACCATATATTTT. Its translation is CAISPTVSGNTIYF.

The chain joins TRBV30 to TRBJ1-5; maybe TRBD1 (5 bases). Deletions cut 3 bases from V and 6 bases from J, with 12 bases between. The CDR3 is made up of 13 amino acids. From germline, CDR1 is GTSNPN and CDR2 SVGIG (reference sequence). The CDR3 here is CAWSLTVAQPQHF. The CDR3 bases are TGTGCCTGGAGCTTGACAGTAGCTCAGCCCCAGCATTTT.

This chain links TRBV19 with TRBJ2-5; 14 bases line up with TRBD2. The trim removed 8 bases at V and 5 bases at J, leaving 7 bases unmatched. The germline V gene has CDR1 LNHDA and CDR2 SQIVND (reference sequence). The CDR3 has 15 amino acids. The CDR3 DNA sequence: TGTGCCAGTGGGACTAGCGGGGGCTTGGGGGAGACCCAGTACTTC. Its protein product is CASGTSGGLGETQYF.

The chain has TRBV29-1 and TRBJ1-4; 9 bases agree with TRBD1. V shed 4 bases, J shed 7 bases, and the junction held 1 base outside the gene matches. This CDR3 has 12 amino acids. From germline, CDR1 is SQVTM and CDR2 ANQGSEA. CDR3: CSVGTGAEKLFF. The CDR3 coding sequence is TGCAGCGTTGGGACAGGGGCTGAAAAACTGTTTTTT. The complete variable domain, with remaining parts taken from reference TRBV29-1 and TRBJ1-4, reads SAVISQKPSRDICQRGTSLTIQCQVDSQVTMMFWYRQQPGQSLTLIATANQGSEATYESGFVIDKFPISRPNLTFSTLTVSNMSPEDSSIYLCSVGTGAEKLFFGSGTQLSVL.

The rearrangement uses TRBV19 and TRBJ2-4; D may be TRBD1 or TRBD2 (5 bases each). Deletions cut 7 bases from V and 8 bases from J, with 21 bases between. Germline values: CDR1 LNHDA, CDR2 SQIVND (reference sequence). The CDR3 contains 15 residues. The DNA of the CDR3 is TGTGCCAGTACCCCCGCCGGGCCCCGAGGGGACATTCAGTACTTC. Amino acid sequence: CASTPAGPRGDIQYF.

This chain uses TRBV7-6 with TRBJ2-5, with D possibly TRBD1 on 5 matching bases. The CDR3 is 16 residues long. The V end was cut by 6 bases, the J end by 3 bases, with 20 bases between. Germline CDR1 is SGHVS and CDR2 is FNYEAQ. The DNA for the CDR3 is TGTGCCAGCAGTTCTCCAGGGCTTGTCCCTGAAGAGACCCAGTACTTC. Its translation is CASSSPGLVPEETQYF.

This chain joins TRBV29-1 and TRBJ2-1; D not certain. V dropped 3 bases and J dropped 4 bases, with 13 bases sitting between them. There are 14 residues in the CDR3. Germline assignment: CDR1 SQVTM and CDR2 ANQGSEA. CDR3 protein: CSVESIPEYNEQFF. The CDR3 nucleotides are TGCAGCGTTGAGAGCATACCGGAATACAATGAGCAGTTCTTC.

This clone was detected only once. V usage is TRBV4-3 and J usage is TRBJ2-3; the match to TRBD2 covers 8 bases. The CDR3 runs to 19 residues. The germline gives CDR1 LGHNA, CDR2 YSLEER. V dropped 1 base and J dropped 0; count of bases not matched to a gene: 12. The CDR3 nucleotides are TGCGCCAGCAGCCAAGGGATTCGTTGGCGGGAGGAGAGCACAGATACGCAGTATTTT. Amino acid sequence: CASSQGIRWREESTDTQYF.